These 29 T cell receptor beta chains were all obtained from the same sample, sequenced in a study of identical twins. TCRdb recomputed calls from the 5' RACE reads with MiXCR, one row per CDR3 protein. The table lists roughly 630,000 distinct CDR3 sequences, less than 9% of them singletons, with around 1.6% in the top ten. Separately, the same data were catalogued under a study of yellow fever vaccine responses in identical twins.

The material sequenced was PBMCs. The receptors here all came from a woman aged 18-29 years in good health.

In its sample, this clonotype was seen many times. The rearrangement uses TRBV25-1 and TRBJ2-7, with a tentative D call TRBD2 (6 bases). Trimming removed 1 base from V and 0 bases from J, with 10 bases in between. This CDR3 is 15 amino acids long. Germline loops: CDR1 MGHDK, CDR2 SYGVNS. This CDR3 is CASSESGGISYEQYF. The CDR3 DNA is TGTGCCAGCAGTGAATCGGGCGGGATCTCCTACGAGCAGTACTTC.

The chain couples TRBV3-1 to TRBJ2-7; 11 bases are a match to TRBD1. The CDR3 covers 15 residues. Germline CDR1 LGHDT, CDR2 YNNKEL (reference sequence). J gave up 6 bases and V 2 bases, and 6 bases lay outside the gene matches. CDR3 bases: TGTGCCAGCAGCCAACCTCGGACAGGGGGCTTCGAGCAGTACTTC. Protein sequence: CASSQPRTGGFEQYF.

This chain joins TRBV9 and TRBJ2-5; no firm D call. The CDR3 runs 14 residues. V dropped 3 bases and J dropped 3 bases, with 12 bases sitting between them. The germline V gene has CDR1 SGDLS and CDR2 YYNGEE. CDR3 in DNA: TGTGCCAGCAGCGCGGCGGACCCGGAAGAGACCCAGTACTTC. Translating gives CASSAADPEETQYF.

Many counts were recorded for this clonotype. The rearrangement links TRBV11-1 to TRBJ2-3, with D unresolved. Germline V lookup: CDR1 SGHAT, CDR2 FQDESV (reference sequence). V lost 1 base and J 1 base, leaving 12 bases between the germline ends. The CDR3 runs to 16 residues. The CDR3, as DNA: TGTGCCAGCAGCTTAGGGTCCTACGCAGGCACAGATACGCAGTATTTT. Encoded protein: CASSLGSYAGTDTQYF.

The gene calls are TRBV7-9 and TRBJ2-1; D uncertain. V lost 1 base to trimming and J lost 9 bases, with 7 bases between them. The CDR3 extends over 12 amino acids. Germline values: CDR1 SEHNR, CDR2 FQNEAQ (reference sequence). The CDR3 is CASSLEAFEQFF. The CDR3 bases are TGTGCCAGCAGCTTAGAAGCGTTTGAGCAGTTCTTC.

The V call is TRBV20-1, the J call TRBJ1-5; D may be TRBD1 (6 bases). The CDR3 runs 16 residues. CDR1 DFQATT and CDR2 SNEGSKA come from the germline V gene (reference sequence). V gave up 0 bases and J gave up 2 bases, with 14 bases separating them. CDR3 in DNA: TGCAGTGCTAGAGATTTAGGGACAAATGGCAATCAGCCCCAGCATTTT. Its protein product is CSARDLGTNGNQPQHF.

This clonotype has a count of ten or more. The CDR3 region has the DNA TGTGCCAGCAGAAAACCCAGACCGTCCTACGAGCAGTACGTC. It is translated as CASRKPRPSYEQYV. The J gene is TRBJ2-7, the V gene TRBV2; no clear D gene. The germline V gene has CDR1 SNHLY and CDR2 FYNNEI. Trimming cost V 6 bases and J 1 base, with 13 bases left between them. The CDR3 has 14 residues.

This clonotype was counted at least ten times. The rearrangement joins TRBV10-3 to TRBJ2-3; D perhaps matches TRBD1 (5 bases). Trimming took off 11 bases at V and 6 bases at J, with 21 bases between the two ends. The CDR3 loop spans 14 amino acids. Germline assignment: CDR1 ENHRY and CDR2 SYGVKD. The CDR3 DNA follows: TGTGCCGCCGCCGACCAGGGCTGGGCCGATACGCAGTATTTT. It encodes CAAADQGWADTQYF.

This clonotype was counted many times. The chain has TRBV7-8 and TRBJ2-7; no clear D gene. Trimming cost V 1 base and J 1 base, with 8 bases left between them. CDR3 length: 14 amino acids. Germline-derived CDR1 and CDR2 are SGHVS and FQNEAQ. The DNA for the CDR3 is TGTGCCAGCAGCTTAGAGGGCTATTCCTACGAGCAGTACTTC. Amino acids: CASSLEGYSYEQYF.

On this clonotype itself: At one end the junction does not follow the germline gene, possibly because of a read error. This chain uses TRBV2 with TRBJ1-5; TRBD1 matches at 7 bases. This CDR3 contains 16 residues. CDR1 SNHLY and CDR2 FYNNEI come from the germline V gene. The CDR3 here is CAGSEAPGQSNQPQHF. DNA for the CDR3: TGTGCCGGCAGTGAAGCGCCGGGACAGAGCAATCAGCCCCAGCATTTT.

This clonotype was counted a few times. DNA for the CDR3: TGTGCCAGCAGCTCCGAGCAATCCGCCGCAGATACGCAGTATTTT. Its protein is CASSSEQSAADTQYF. V usage is TRBV7-2 and J usage is TRBJ2-3; D not resolved. The CDR3 runs 15 residues. CDR1 is SGHTA and CDR2 is FQGNSA in the germline V gene. V dropped 4 bases and J dropped 4 bases, with 15 bases sitting between them. The full variable domain, completed using reference TRBV7-2 and TRBJ2-3, is GAGVSQSPSNKVTEKGKDVELRCDPISGHTALYWYRQSLGQGLEFLIYFQGNSAPDKSGLPSDRFSAERTGGSVSTLTIQRTQQEDSAVYLCASSSEQSAADTQYFGPGTRLTVL.

The chain joins TRBV20-1 to TRBJ2-1, with TRBD2 matching 7 bases. Per germline, CDR1 DFQATT and CDR2 SNEGSKA (reference sequence). This CDR3 spans 13 amino acids. V lost 5 bases and J lost 7; bases outside the gene matches: 8. The CDR3 DNA sequence: TGCAGTGCTCCCATGGGGGGGGGGAATGAGCAGTTCTTC. Translation: CSAPMGGGNEQFF.

This clonotype has only a few counts. The chain uses TRBV11-2 and TRBJ2-1, with 12 bases matching TRBD2. With 4 bases clipped from V and 7 bases from J, the junction kept 5 bases outside the gene matches. CDR3 length equals 15 residues. Germline CDR1 SGHAT, CDR2 FQNNGV. The CDR3 bases are TGTGCCAGCAGCTCGACTAGCGGGGGCCTGAATGAGCAGTTCTTC. Its protein product is CASSSTSGGLNEQFF. Using reference TRBV11-2 and TRBJ2-1 for the parts outside the CDR3, the full variable domain is EAGVAQSPRYKIIEKRQSVAFWCNPISGHATLYWYQQILGQGPKLLIQFQNNGVVDDSQLPKDRFSAERLKGVDSTLKIQPAKLEDSAVYLCASSSTSGGLNEQFFGPGTRLTVL.

The rearrangement joins TRBV10-3 to TRBJ1-5; TRBD1 might be the D (5 bases). The germline V gene has CDR1 ENHRY and CDR2 SYGVKD. The V gene lost 3 bases and the J gene lost 5 bases, with 14 bases spanning the gap. CDR3 length equals 15 residues. The CDR3: CAISEAGTEDQPQHF. The CDR3 coding sequence is TGTGCCATCAGTGAAGCCGGGACCGAAGATCAGCCCCAGCATTTT.

This chain connects TRBV12-3 or TRBV12-4 to TRBJ2-5; either TRBD1 or TRBD2 may fit D (5 bases each). V gave up 5 bases and J gave up 4 bases, with 14 bases separating them. The CDR3 is 14 amino acids. CDR3 in DNA: TGTGCCAGCAGTGACCGTGGGGGTGGAGAGACCCAGTACTTC. Translation gives CASSDRGGGETQYF.

The chain carries TRBV12-3 or TRBV12-4 and TRBJ2-5, with D possibly being TRBD1 (5 bases). The CDR3 extends over 14 amino acids. The V gene lost 5 bases and the J gene lost 2 bases, with 12 bases spanning the gap. The DNA of the CDR3 is TGTGCCAGCAGTGGGGCCCTCGGACAAGAGACCCAGTACTTC. It codes for CASSGALGQETQYF.

This clonotype was detected many times. V is TRBV12-3 or TRBV12-4 and J is TRBJ2-5, with D unclear. The length of the CDR3 is 14 residues. V shed 7 bases and J shed 1 base, with 13 bases lying between them. The CDR3 loop reads CASTLHGTQETQYF. The DNA for the CDR3 is TGTGCCAGCACCCTCCACGGAACCCAAGAGACCCAGTACTTC.

There are a few counts of this clonotype. This sequence joins TRBV19 and TRBJ1-5; TRBD1 matches 8 bases. This CDR3 has 16 residues. Per the germline V gene, CDR1 is LNHDA and CDR2 is SQIVND (reference sequence). V trimming: 3 bases; J trimming: 3 bases; junction bases outside the gene matches: 7. CDR3 amino acids: CASSMGRTGSNQPQHF. In nucleotides, the CDR3 is TGTGCCAGTAGTATGGGGAGGACAGGGTCCAATCAGCCCCAGCATTTT.

The CDR3 DNA sequence: TGTGCCACCAGTGACCACGGGAGTCCCCACAATGAGCAGTTCTTC. The encoded protein is CATSDHGSPHNEQFF. The V call is TRBV24-1, the J call TRBJ2-1; maybe TRBD2 (6 bases). The CDR3 length is 15 residues. V lost 4 bases to trimming and J lost 5 bases, with 14 bases between them. CDR1 and CDR2 (germline): KGHDR, SFDVKD.

The chain recombines TRBV12-3 or TRBV12-4 with TRBJ2-5, with D unclear. The CDR3 length is 16 residues. V lost 5 bases and J 1 base, leaving 17 bases between the germline ends. CDR3 coding DNA: TGTGCCAGCAGTCCGGGCTCCCCTAGAATCCAAGAGACCCAGTACTTC. This translates into CASSPGSPRIQETQYF.

Concerning this clonotype: The junction shows a germline mismatch at one end, possibly a read error. The V and J genes are TRBV12-3 or TRBV12-4 and TRBJ2-7; 7 bases agree with TRBD2. This CDR3 spans 19 amino acids. The CDR3 DNA follows: TGTACCAGCAGTACTTTCCGGTCTCTCCAGCGGGGTGTAAGCTACGAGCAGTACTTC. Its translation is CTSSTFRSLQRGVSYEQYF.

The rearrangement joins TRBV28 to TRBJ1-1; TRBD1 matches at 7 bases. The CDR3 length is 14 residues. Germline loops: CDR1 MDHEN, CDR2 SYDVKM. With 4 bases clipped from V and 4 bases from J, the junction kept 6 bases outside the gene matches. The CDR3 loop reads CASSYRQGITEAFF. The CDR3 DNA reads TGTGCCAGCAGTTACCGACAGGGAATCACTGAAGCTTTCTTT.

This chain joins TRBV20-1 and TRBJ2-5; D unresolved. Germline V gene sequence: CDR1 DFQATT, CDR2 SNEGSKA (reference sequence). The CDR3 contains 13 residues. Trimming shortened V by 3 bases and J by 2 bases, and 10 bases separated the two germline ends. Written as DNA, the CDR3 is TGCAGTGCTAGTCATCCCGTACAAGAGACCCAGTACTTC. As protein: CSASHPVQETQYF.

This clonotype was found many times. This chain links TRBV7-6 with TRBJ2-2; possibly TRBD2 for D (6 bases). V lost 5 bases and J lost 2, with 12 bases in between. CDR3 length: 15 amino acids. Per the germline V gene, CDR1 is SGHVS and CDR2 is FNYEAQ. The CDR3 is CASSPRGYNTGELFF. DNA of the CDR3: TGTGCCAGCAGCCCGCGGGGATATAACACCGGGGAGCTGTTTTTT.

This clonotype was seen only a few times. The rearrangement links TRBV11-2 to TRBJ2-3, with no clear D. Germline loops: CDR1 SGHAT, CDR2 FQNNGV. The CDR3 is 15 amino acids. V was pared by 1 base and J by 1 base, with 9 bases between. CDR3 nucleotide sequence: TGTGCCAGCAGCTTAGTAGGGCAGGGCACAGATACGCAGTATTTT. This gives the protein CASSLVGQGTDTQYF.

This clonotype was counted at least ten times. V gene TRBV6-5 combines with J gene TRBJ2-3; perhaps TRBD2 as D (6 bases). The V end lost 0 bases, the J end lost 3 bases, and 16 bases lay between the germline ends. This CDR3 region has 17 residues. The V gene's germline CDR1 is MNHEY and CDR2 SVGAGI. The CDR3 bases are TGTGCCAGCAGTTACTCCTTGGCGGGGTTTTTGACAGATACGCAGTATTTT. Translation gives CASSYSLAGFLTDTQYF.

V usage is TRBV12-3 or TRBV12-4 and J usage is TRBJ2-3; 11 nucleotides align to TRBD1. The CDR3 has 16 amino acids. Trimming cost V 5 bases and J 2 bases; bases outside gene matches: 6. This CDR3 is CASSARDRGYTDTQYF. CDR3 coding DNA: TGTGCCAGCAGTGCTAGGGACAGGGGGTACACAGATACGCAGTATTTT.

Written as DNA, the CDR3 is TGTGCCAGCAGTTTCACAGCGGGGGGGAAGGATGAGCAGTTCTTC. It codes for CASSFTAGGKDEQFF. This chain uses TRBV27 with TRBJ2-1, with 10 bases aligning to TRBD2. Germline trimming cut 3 bases from V and 8 bases from J; bases unmatched to any gene: 7. Germline loops: CDR1 MNHEY, CDR2 SMNVEV (reference sequence). This CDR3 has 15 amino acids.

The rearrangement links TRBV7-3 to TRBJ2-1; TRBD2 matches at 7 bases. Per germline, CDR1 SGHTA and CDR2 FQGTGA. The CDR3 runs 16 residues. The J segment lost 5 bases and the V segment lost 5 bases, leaving 12 bases of the junction unmatched. The CDR3, as DNA: TGTGCCAGCAGCCCGGAGTTGCGGGAGCCCCACAATGAGCAGTTCTTC. This encodes CASSPELREPHNEQFF.